The subject of this entry is one T cell receptor beta chain. The entry originates in a study of sequential checkpoint blockade in melanoma. Noted treatment: randomized to nivolumab then ipilimumab (arm A) or the reverse (arm B). The table came from immunoSEQ multiplex PCR; TCRdb's copy has only in-frame clones and leaves some out. The sample lists some 18,000 clones, 55% to 80% seen once, with about a fifth in the top ten. This CDR3 has 15 amino acids. Trimming stripped 5 bases from V and 4 bases from J, with 17 bases between. Germline V gene lookup returns CDR1 LGHNA and CDR2 YNFKEQ. This rearrangement joins TRBV4-2 to TRBJ1-2; weak D call: TRBD1 (6 bases). This TCR was sampled from a human donor with melanoma. Sequencing used CD8+ T cells sorted from blood (inferred from file names), obtained from a patient given nivolumab and ipilimumab in sequence. CDR3 amino acids: CASSFSSGRGYGYTF. CDR3 nucleotides: TGTGCCAGCAGCTTCTCGTCGGGCAGGGGCTATGGCTACACCTTC.